One and the same sample provided the 10 T cell receptor beta chains below, sequenced in a study of blood T cell repertoires in COVID-19. Libraries were prepared by immunoSEQ multiplex PCR; TCRdb keeps only in-frame clonotypes and omits some of them. This table holds more than 200,000 clones, about 83% found once. Sequencing was done on a sample of peripheral blood. The source of these receptors is a woman aged 50 to 65 with acute or convalescent COVID-19.

This chain connects TRBV12-3 or TRBV12-4 to TRBJ2-5; possibly TRBD2 for D (5 bases). V was trimmed by 2 bases and J by 5 bases, leaving 6 bases between them. This CDR3 has 12 residues. The CDR3 sequence is CASSLTGETQYF. CDR3 sequence (DNA): TGTGCCAGCAGTTTAACGGGGGAGACCCAGTACTTC.

This chain links TRBV19 with TRBJ2-1; 10 bases map to TRBD2. The germline V gene encodes CDR1 LNHDA and CDR2 SQIVND (reference sequence). The CDR3 runs to 14 residues. Germline trimming cut 5 bases from V and 8 bases from J; bases unmatched to any gene: 6. CDR3 sequence (DNA): TGTGCCAGTAGTCGTCTAGCGGGAGAAGATGAGCAGTTCTTC. Its protein product is CASSRLAGEDEQFF.

The gene calls are TRBV11-2 and TRBJ2-7, with 11 bases matching TRBD2. The junction had 8 bases not matched to a gene; V was cut back by 5 bases and J by 5 bases. This CDR3 contains 15 residues. The germline V gene has CDR1 SGHAT and CDR2 FQNNGV. The CDR3 loop is CASSPRGLAVNEQYF. The CDR3 coding sequence is TGTGCCAGCAGCCCCCGGGGACTAGCGGTAAACGAGCAGTACTTC.

J is TRBJ1-2 and V is TRBV6-2 or TRBV6-3, with 8 bases that match TRBD1. J gave up 4 bases and V 6 bases, and 4 bases lay outside the gene matches. This CDR3 spans 13 amino acids. In germline, CDR1 is MNHEY, CDR2 SVGEGT. The CDR3 loop is CASSDRGFYGYTF. CDR3 nucleotides: TGTGCCAGCAGCGACAGGGGCTTCTATGGCTACACCTTC.

The chain couples TRBV5-1 to TRBJ1-4, with 7 bases lining up with TRBD1. The CDR3 has 14 residues. The ends lost 3 bases at V and 8 bases at J; junction bases unmatched: 7. Germline CDR1 is SGHRS and CDR2 is YFSETQ. The DNA for the CDR3 is TGCGCCAGCAGCTACACAGGGGTAGGAGAAAAACTGTTTTTT. Protein sequence: CASSYTGVGEKLFF.

This chain connects TRBV4-2 to TRBJ2-3; a weak D match, TRBD2 (6 bases). The CDR3 is made up of 11 amino acids. The germline V and J ends were trimmed by 6 bases and 9 bases, with 10 bases remaining between them. CDR1 is LGHNA and CDR2 is YNFKEQ in the germline V gene. The CDR3 sequence is CASRAAGTQYF. CDR3 DNA: TGTGCCAGCAGGGCCGCGGGAACGCAGTATTTT.

The chain has TRBV30 and TRBJ2-4; D might be TRBD1 (5 bases). V gave up 8 bases and J gave up 5 bases, with 13 bases separating them. CDR1 is GTSNPN, CDR2 SVGIG, per germline (reference sequence). The CDR3 runs 12 residues. DNA for the CDR3: TGTGCCGGGGCCTTGGTCGAAAACATTCAGTACTTC. Translating gives CAGALVENIQYF.

The V and J genes are TRBV7-9 and TRBJ1-1; 10 bases are shared with TRBD1. Unmatched junction bases numbered 6, after V lost 6 bases and J lost 11 bases. This CDR3 comprises 12 residues. Germline V gives CDR1 SEHNR, CDR2 FQNEAQ (reference sequence). DNA for the CDR3: TGTGCCAGCAGGGGACAGGGGTTCGGGGCTTTCTTT. Translation: CASRGQGFGAFF.

This clone was detected once. V is TRBV28 and J is TRBJ2-3; the match to TRBD2 covers 10 bases. V dropped 5 bases and J dropped 5; count of bases not matched to a gene: 13. Germline CDR1 is MDHEN and CDR2 is SYDVKM. This CDR3 comprises 17 residues. CDR3 protein: CASSPRLAGATEDTQYF. The CDR3 DNA follows: TGTGCCAGCAGTCCCCGTCTAGCGGGGGCAACAGAAGATACGCAGTATTTT.

The gene calls are TRBV5-6 and TRBJ1-5; D not resolved. Germline V CDR1 and CDR2: SGHDT, YYEEEE. There are 16 residues in the CDR3. Trimming pared 0 bases from V and 0 bases from J, leaving 10 bases between. The CDR3 DNA is TGTGCCAGCAGCTTGGGGTGGTCGGTTAGCAATCAGCCCCAGCATTTT. Residues: CASSLGWSVSNQPQHF.